Listed below are T cell receptor beta chains from one sample, sequenced in a study of blood T cell repertoires in COVID-19. TCRdb keeps only in-frame clones here, not all; method: immunoSEQ multiplex PCR. The sample lists more than 130,000 clones, less than 85% occurring once. The sample comprised peripheral blood. The receptors here all came from a human donor in a cohort sampled during active COVID-19. The CDR3 runs from the conserved cysteine through the conserved F or W. The D gene is left open where the match is weak. Expanded clones get a size class; other rows say once, few or many, or leave the size out.

j_gene,v_gene,abundance,d_gene,CDR3aa,CDR3nt
TRBJ1-2,TRBV6-1,.,TRBD1,CASSEDRGYGYTF,TGTGCCAGCAGTGAAGACAGGGGCTATGGCTACACCTTC
TRBJ1-1,TRBV29-1,.,.,CSVEGGTEAFF,TGCAGCGTTGAAGGCGGAACTGAAGCTTTCTTT
TRBJ2-2,TRBV18,.,.,CASSPFRARNTGELFF,TGTGCCAGCTCACCATTCAGGGCACGGAACACCGGGGAGCTGTTTTTT
TRBJ2-2,TRBV19,.,TRBD2,CASRVAGGTGELFF,TGTGCCAGTAGGGTAGCGGGGGGGACCGGGGAGCTGTTTTTT
TRBJ1-5,TRBV7-9,few,TRBD1,CASSLYGTDNQPQHF,TGTGCCAGCAGCTTATATGGGACAGACAATCAGCCCCAGCATTTT
TRBJ2-3,TRBV19,.,.,CASSLGGISTDTQYF,TGTGCCAGTAGTCTGGGGGGAATCAGCACAGATACGCAGTATTTT
TRBJ2-5,TRBV24-1,.,TRBD2,CATSGLTSAETQYF,TGTGCCACCAGTGGACTGACTAGCGCCGAGACCCAGTACTTC
TRBJ1-2,TRBV19,.,TRBD1,CASSIGQGASYGYTF,TGTGCCAGTAGTATTGGCCAGGGGGCAAGCTATGGCTACACCTTC
TRBJ2-7,TRBV19,.,.,CASSIVGGNYEQYF,TGTGCCAGTAGTATAGTGGGGGGAAACTACGAGCAGTACTTC
TRBJ1-6,TRBV6-5,.,TRBD1,CASRPRQGWVAPLHF,TGTGCCAGCAGGCCCAGACAGGGGTGGGTAGCACCCCTCCACTTT
TRBJ2-2,TRBV5-1,.,TRBD2,CASSSGAVAGELFF,TGCGCCAGCAGCAGCGGGGCGGTCGCCGGGGAGCTGTTTTTT
TRBJ2-3,TRBV5-4,once,.,CASSSRGRGDTQYF,TGTGCCAGCAGCTCCCGTGGTAGAGGGGATACGCAGTATTTT
TRBJ2-3,TRBV9,many,TRBD2,CASSEERGGDTDTQYF,TGTGCCAGCAGCGAGGAGCGGGGGGGAGACACAGATACGCAGTATTTT
TRBJ2-5,TRBV30,.,.,CAWSDRLGETQYF,TGTGCCTGGAGTGACAGGTTGGGAGAGACCCAGTACTTC
TRBJ2-2,TRBV5-1,.,.,CASSPAENTGELFF,TGCGCCAGCAGCCCGGCGGAAAACACCGGGGAGCTGTTTTTT
TRBJ2-3,TRBV4-2,.,TRBD2,CASSQEASGSTDTQYF,TGTGCCAGCAGCCAAGAGGCTAGCGGGAGCACAGATACGCAGTATTTT
TRBJ1-5,TRBV6-6,few,.,CASQGRGNQPQHF,TGTGCCTCTCAGGGCCGGGGCAATCAGCCCCAGCATTTT
TRBJ2-1,TRBV7-9,.,TRBD2,CASSFDLAGDYNEQFF,TGTGCCAGCAGCTTCGACCTAGCGGGGGATTACAATGAGCAGTTCTTC
TRBJ2-3,TRBV9,.,TRBD2,CASSLGLAGPGGTDTQYF,TGTGCCAGCAGCTTGGGACTAGCGGGGCCGGGGGGCACAGATACGCAGTATTTT
TRBJ2-5,TRBV4-3,.,TRBD2,CASSQGRGTSVQETQYF,TGCGCCAGCAGCCAAGGCCGGGGGACTAGCGTACAAGAGACCCAGTACTTC
TRBJ2-7,TRBV5-1,.,TRBD1,CASSLDGTAGYEQYF,TGCGCCAGCAGCTTAGACGGGACAGCCGGTTACGAGCAGTACTTC
TRBJ1-2,TRBV13,once,.,CASSPNPGEGLGYTF,TGTGCCAGCAGCCCAAACCCAGGGGAAGGTCTTGGCTACACCTTC
TRBJ1-3,TRBV5-6,.,.,CASSLKVGASGNTIYF,TGTGCCAGCAGCTTGAAAGTGGGCGCGAGTGGAAACACCATATATTTT
TRBJ2-2,TRBV19,.,.,CAATAGEEEIGELFF,TGTGCCGCCACAGCAGGAGAGGAGGAAATCGGGGAGCTGTTTTTT
TRBJ1-4,TRBV3-1/TRBV3-2,.,.,CASSQVSMNEKLFF,TGTGCCAGCAGCCAAGTATCTATGAATGAAAAACTGTTTTTT
TRBJ2-3,TRBV28,many,TRBD2,CASSRDWRGVTDTQYF,TGTGCCAGCAGTAGGGACTGGCGGGGGGTCACAGATACGCAGTATTTT
TRBJ2-3,TRBV18,.,.,CASSPLSTGRMADTQYF,TGTGCCAGCTCACCACTCTCGACAGGGAGGATGGCAGATACGCAGTATTTT
TRBJ2-3,TRBV5-1,.,TRBD2,CASSPDGGGNTQYF,TGCGCCAGCAGCCCAGACGGGGGAGGGAATACGCAGTATTTT
TRBJ1-4,TRBV5-6,.,.,CASSSQTGLDEKLFF,TGTGCCAGCAGCAGCCAGACAGGATTGGATGAAAAACTGTTTTTT
TRBJ2-1,TRBV27,.,.,CASSPPPPAGRQGLDNEQFF,TGTGCCAGCAGTCCACCCCCCCCCGCAGGTCGACAGGGACTTGACAATGAGCAGTTCTTC
TRBJ1-4,TRBV5-5,once,TRBD1,CASSLQGATNEKLFF,TGTGCCAGCAGCTTACAGGGGGCGACTAATGAAAAACTGTTTTTT
TRBJ2-1,TRBV7-9,.,TRBD2,CASSRAGTIPDHEQFF,TGTGCCAGCAGCCGGGCCGGGACTATTCCGGATCATGAGCAGTTCTTC
TRBJ2-7,TRBV9,few,.,CASSPRTDTKQYF,TGTGCCAGCAGCCCGCGGACAGACACGAAGCAGTACTTC
TRBJ2-5,TRBV7-2,.,.,CASSLDGGGTQYF,TGTGCCAGCAGCTTAGATGGGGGAGGGACCCAGTACTTC
TRBJ1-1,TRBV12-3/TRBV12-4,.,.,CASMTGQEAFF,TGTGCCAGCATGACGGGTCAGGAAGCTTTCTTT
TRBJ2-7,TRBV5-1,.,TRBD1,CASSLTGQGSYEQYF,TGCGCCAGCAGCTTAACGGGACAGGGCTCCTACGAGCAGTACTTC
TRBJ2-1,TRBV7-9,.,TRBD1,CASSLARTGGNEQFF,TGTGCCAGCAGCTTAGCGCGGACAGGGGGCAATGAGCAGTTCTTC
TRBJ1-2,TRBV18,few,.,CASSPSESSGYGYTF,TGTGCCAGCTCACCCTCAGAGTCCTCGGGCTATGGCTACACCTTC
TRBJ2-7,TRBV2,.,.,CASSEGRGKDEQYF,TGTGCCAGCAGTGAGGGACGGGGGAAAGACGAGCAGTACTTC
TRBJ2-5,TRBV9,.,.,CASSVGEETQYF,TGTGCCAGCAGCGTAGGCGAAGAGACCCAGTACTTC
TRBJ2-7,TRBV18,.,.,CASSPPGRKGQYF,TGTGCCAGCTCACCACCGGGGAGGAAGGGGCAGTACTTC
TRBJ2-1,TRBV19,.,.,CASSLLPSLNNEQFF,TGTGCCAGTAGCCTTCTCCCCTCCCTAAACAATGAGCAGTTCTTC
TRBJ1-1,TRBV3-1/TRBV3-2,once,.,CASSPGRTEAFF,TGTGCCAGCAGCCCCGGTCGCACTGAAGCTTTCTTT
TRBJ2-1,TRBV4-2,.,TRBD1,CASSQYLGQSYNEQFF,TGTGCCAGCAGCCAATACTTGGGACAGTCCTACAATGAGCAGTTCTTC
TRBJ1-6,TRBV19,.,.,CARGGRGSRSPLHF,TGTGCCAGGGGGGGGAGGGGCTCCCGTTCACCCCTCCACTTT
TRBJ2-5,TRBV11-3,.,TRBD1,CASSLGFRGFSETQYF,TGTGCCAGCAGCTTAGGATTCAGGGGGTTTAGCGAGACCCAGTACTTC
TRBJ2-4,TRBV7-2,.,TRBD2,CASSFQPSGGALNIQYF,TGTGCCAGCAGCTTTCAGCCTAGCGGCGGTGCTCTAAACATTCAGTACTTC
TRBJ1-2,TRBV24-1,.,.,CATSVNWQPRGGYTF,TGTGCCACCAGTGTTAATTGGCAGCCTAGGGGTGGCTACACCTTC
TRBJ2-5,TRBV3-1/TRBV3-2,once,TRBD2,CASRTSGGEETQYF,TGTGCCAGCAGGACTAGCGGGGGGGAAGAGACCCAGTACTTC
TRBJ2-3,TRBV9,.,.,CASSPRGGGITDTQYF,TGTGCCAGCAGCCCCCGGGGAGGGGGGATTACGGATACGCAGTATTTT
TRBJ2-3,TRBV14,.,TRBD2,CASSLGTSGGFRDTQYF,TGTGCCAGCAGCCTTGGGACTAGCGGGGGTTTTCGGGATACGCAGTATTTT
TRBJ2-3,TRBV10-2,.,TRBD2,CASTAGTIYTDTQYF,TGCGCCAGCACAGCCGGGACTATTTACACAGATACGCAGTATTTT